The 27 T cell receptor beta chains below were found in one sample sequenced in a study of regulatory T cells in long-lasting Graves disease. Indicated time point: newly diagnosed GD, antithyroid drugs for less than 3 months. After RNA was extracted from PBMCs, the TCR library was made from it. CDR3 regions were amplified by Arm-PCR using iRepertoire HTBI primers to build TCR beta libraries. TCRdb analysed the multiplex PCR reads with MiXCR anew, one entry per CDR3 protein. The table shows 400,000 to 500,000 distinct CDR3 sequences, with 12% to 15% occurring only once. The same data also contributed to another study, on T cells in Graves' hyperthyroidism and ophthalmopathy.

The source was peripheral blood mononuclear cells (PBMCs), collected at new diagnosis, from a patient treated with antithyroid drugs. The receptor set was obtained from a woman aged 50 to 65 with Graves disease.

This chain links TRBV5-6 with TRBJ1-4; D ambiguous. Germline loops: CDR1 SGHDT, CDR2 YYEEEE. The ends were cut back, 2 bases at V and 7 bases at J, with 6 bases in the middle. This CDR3 region has 12 residues. As DNA, the CDR3 is TGTGCCAGCAGCTTAAACGGTGAAAAACTGTTTTTT. It is translated as CASSLNGEKLFF.

This clonotype has a handful of counts. This chain uses TRBV5-1 with TRBJ2-6, with 9 bases lining up with TRBD2. The germline gives CDR1 SGHRS, CDR2 YFSETQ. The CDR3 is 19 amino acids. V was clipped by 5 bases and J by 1 base; unmatched bases: 13. For the CDR3, the DNA is TGCGCCAGCAGGGCGGGGGGGATCCCCAGTCCGTCTGGGGCCAACGTCCTGACTTTC. Residues: CASRAGGIPSPSGANVLTF.

This clonotype was counted at least ten times. The chain is built from TRBV5-1 and TRBJ2-1, with 10 bases aligning to TRBD2. The CDR3 has 16 amino acids. In germline, CDR1 is SGHRS, CDR2 YFSETQ. The ends lost 5 bases at V and 2 bases at J; junction bases unmatched: 7. The CDR3 region is CASSPAGGPAYNEQFF. In DNA, the CDR3 is TGCGCCAGCAGTCCAGCGGGAGGGCCCGCCTACAATGAGCAGTTCTTC.

This chain joins TRBV11-2 and TRBJ1-1; D is ambiguous. Germline V gene data show CDR1 as SGHAT and CDR2 as FQNNGV. V lost 10 bases and J lost 1, with 19 bases in between. The CDR3 spans 15 residues. This CDR3 is CATTTPRGKNTEAFF. The CDR3 DNA reads as TGTGCCACCACCACACCACGAGGGAAGAACACTGAAGCTTTCTTT.

The sample holds many counts of this clonotype. The V gene is TRBV13, the J gene TRBJ1-2, with TRBD1 as a possible D gene (5 bases). Per germline, CDR1 PRHDT and CDR2 FYEKMQ (reference sequence). The CDR3 has 14 amino acids. The V end lost 6 bases, the J end lost 1 base, and 12 bases lay between the germline ends. Here the CDR3 reads CASSAQGLNYGYTF. The CDR3 nucleotides read TGTGCCAGCAGTGCGCAGGGCCTTAACTATGGCTACACCTTC.

This clonotype occurred many times. CDR3 DNA: TGTGCCAGCAGCGAGACTAGCGGGAGTTCCTACAATGAGCAGTTCTTC. Its protein is CASSETSGSSYNEQFF. The genes are TRBV28 and TRBJ2-1; 12 nucleotides line up with TRBD2. Germline CDR1 MDHEN, CDR2 SYDVKM. With 6 bases clipped from V and 1 base from J, the junction kept 4 bases outside the gene matches. The CDR3 is made up of 16 amino acids. Looking up the rest from reference TRBV28 and TRBJ2-1 gives the full variable domain: DVKVTQSSRYLVKRTGEKVFLECVQDMDHENMFWYRQDPGLGLRLIYFSYDVKMKEKGDIPEGYSVSREKKERFSLILESASTNQTSMYLCASSETSGSSYNEQFFGPGTRLTVL.

This clonotype was seen more than once but under ten times. V usage is TRBV3-1 and J usage is TRBJ1-5; unclear D gene. Germline CDR1 is LGHDT and CDR2 is YNNKEL (reference sequence). The V and J ends lost 3 bases and 2 bases respectively, with 8 bases between them. The CDR3 spans 14 residues. This chain's CDR3 is CASSHESGNQPQHF. The DNA for the CDR3 is TGTGCCAGCAGCCATGAATCTGGCAATCAGCCCCAGCATTTT.

This rearrangement joins TRBV10-2 to TRBJ2-7, with 11 bases lining up with TRBD2. The CDR3 is 14 residues long. V was clipped by 6 bases and J by 2 bases; unmatched bases: 3. Looked up from germline, CDR1 is WSHSY and CDR2 is SAAADI. CDR3 nucleotides: TGCGCCAGCAGCCATAGCGGGAGGGCCTACGAGCAGTACTTC. Its translation is CASSHSGRAYEQYF.

In this sample, this clonotype turned up many times. The V gene is TRBV11-3, the J gene TRBJ2-1; TRBD1 matches at 11 bases. CDR1 and CDR2 from the germline V gene are SGHNT and YENEEA. The CDR3 has 15 residues. The V and J ends lost 1 base and 7 bases, in that order; junction bases with no gene match: 3. The CDR3 protein is CASSLGTGGRNEQFF. CDR3 nucleotide sequence: TGTGCCAGCAGCTTAGGGACAGGGGGCCGGAATGAGCAGTTCTTC.

This clonotype was detected ten times or more. The rearrangement uses TRBV27 and TRBJ2-1; possibly TRBD1 for D (5 bases). Germline lookup yields CDR1 MNHEY and CDR2 SMNVEV (reference sequence). V lost 5 bases, J lost 2 bases, and 10 bases lay in between. This CDR3 has 14 amino acids. The chain's CDR3 is CASSPQGTYNEQFF. DNA of the CDR3: TGTGCCAGCAGTCCCCAGGGAACCTACAATGAGCAGTTCTTC.

The chain links TRBV20-1 to TRBJ2-1; 10 bases agree with TRBD2. The V gene's germline CDR1 is DFQATT and CDR2 SNEGSKA (reference sequence). The CDR3 has 18 amino acids. Trimming cost V 0 bases and J 4 bases; bases outside gene matches: 12. The CDR3 loop is CSARDRNLAGVYYNEQFF. As DNA, the CDR3 is TGCAGTGCTAGAGATCGGAATCTAGCGGGAGTTTATTACAATGAGCAGTTCTTC.

This clonotype was picked up a small number of times. This chain joins TRBV3-1 and TRBJ2-2; possibly TRBD1 or TRBD2 for D (6 bases each). Germline V CDR1 and CDR2: LGHDT, YNNKEL (reference sequence). This CDR3 comprises 15 residues. The V and J ends lost 1 base and 11 bases respectively, with 17 bases between them. The CDR3 DNA sequence: TGTGCCAGCAGCCAAGGGCTGGGGGGCCCGGCAGAGCTGTTTTTT. It translates to CASSQGLGGPAELFF.

The chain employs TRBV6-1 and TRBJ2-1, with 7 bases aligning to TRBD2. The CDR3 is 13 amino acids. Losses at the gene ends were 3 bases for V and 9 bases for J; bases not matched to a gene: 5. Looked up from germline, CDR1 is MNHNS and CDR2 is SASEGT. CDR3 sequence reads: CASSDGLGREQFF. CDR3 in DNA: TGTGCCAGCAGTGACGGACTAGGCCGTGAGCAGTTCTTC.

This clonotype was seen many times. The chain employs TRBV5-5 and TRBJ1-5; no clear D. Trimming stripped 0 bases from V and 3 bases from J, with 10 bases between. In germline, CDR1 is SGHKS, CDR2 YYEKEE (reference sequence). The CDR3 has 15 amino acids. The chain's CDR3 is CASSLGQRTNQPQHF. Written as DNA, the CDR3 is TGTGCCAGCAGCTTGGGGCAGAGAACCAATCAGCCCCAGCATTTT.

This clonotype came up many times. The chain couples TRBV12-3 or TRBV12-4 to TRBJ1-1; 10 nucleotides line up with TRBD1. This CDR3 contains 14 residues. The trim removed 3 bases at V and 5 bases at J, leaving 3 bases unmatched. Here the CDR3 reads CASSLGTGETEAFF. The CDR3, as DNA: TGTGCCAGCAGTTTGGGGACAGGGGAAACTGAAGCTTTCTTT.

In its sample, this clonotype was seen many times. The chain links TRBV12-3 or TRBV12-4 to TRBJ1-2; tentatively, D is TRBD1 (5 bases). This CDR3 has 12 residues. Trimming pared 0 bases from V and 6 bases from J, leaving 5 bases between. CDR3 region: CASSLAGDGYTF. CDR3 nucleotide sequence: TGTGCCAGCAGTTTAGCGGGGGATGGCTACACCTTC.

Ten or more counts support this clonotype. V gene TRBV12-3 or TRBV12-4 combines with J gene TRBJ2-3; no clear D. With 6 bases removed from V and 5 bases from J, the gap between germline ends came to 9 bases. The CDR3 covers 12 residues. The CDR3 loop is CASSLVGDTQYF. The CDR3 DNA sequence: TGTGCCAGCAGCTTGGTGGGAGATACGCAGTATTTT.

The gene calls are TRBV6-2 or TRBV6-3 and TRBJ1-2; D is uncertain. Trimming pared 2 bases from V and 8 bases from J, leaving 12 bases between. This CDR3 is built from 13 residues. CDR1 is MNHEY, CDR2 SVGEGT, per germline. Written as DNA, the CDR3 is TGTGCCAGCAGTTACGAGGCCAGCGTAGGCTACACCTTC. It yields the protein CASSYEASVGYTF.

Comment on this clonotype: As the CDR3 is not closed by the conserved phenylalanine or tryptophan, this likely results from a read error. The chain links TRBV7-2 to TRBJ2-3; 13 bases match TRBD2. Per the germline V gene, CDR1 is SGHTA and CDR2 is FQGNSA. The CDR3 extends over 15 amino acids. Germline trimming cut 5 bases from V and 4 bases from J; bases unmatched to any gene: 3. For the CDR3, the DNA is TGTGCCAGCAGCCCGGGACTAGCGGGGCCAGATACGCAGTATTCT. Amino acids: CASSPGLAGPDTQYS.

This clonotype turned up a few times. The chain has TRBV2 and TRBJ2-7; TRBD2 is a possible D gene (5 bases). The CDR3 length is 14 residues. Germline CDR1 SNHLY, CDR2 FYNNEI. V was trimmed by 8 bases and J by 1 base, leaving 15 bases between them. CDR3 DNA: TGTGCCAGCCGGTTATTGGAGGATTCCTACGAGCAGTACTTC. It is translated as CASRLLEDSYEQYF.

This clonotype turned up a few times. This sequence joins TRBV19 and TRBJ1-2; D possibly corresponds to TRBD1 (5 bases). The CDR3 runs to 15 residues. V was trimmed by 7 bases and J by 7 bases, leaving 22 bases between them. Per the germline V gene, CDR1 is LNHDA and CDR2 is SQIVND (reference sequence). CDR3 amino acids: CASKAQGPLFGGYTF. CDR3 nucleotides: TGTGCCAGTAAGGCCCAGGGCCCGCTGTTTGGTGGCTACACCTTC.

The table lists this clonotype with a few counts. The chain carries TRBV6-2 or TRBV6-3 and TRBJ1-4; D is perhaps TRBD1 (5 bases). The CDR3 covers 12 residues. The V gene's germline CDR1 is MNHEY and CDR2 SVGEGT. The V gene lost 7 bases and the J gene lost 10 bases, with 13 bases spanning the gap. CDR3: CASISSGGKLFF. The CDR3 bases are TGTGCCAGCATCAGCAGTGGGGGAAAACTGTTTTTT.

This clonotype was counted many times. J is TRBJ2-3 and V is TRBV2; D is possibly TRBD2 (5 bases). V was pared by 7 bases and J by 4 bases, with 15 bases between. This CDR3 is built from 14 residues. The germline V gene has CDR1 SNHLY and CDR2 FYNNEI. For the CDR3, the DNA is TGTGCCAGCAAGGCAGCCCCGGGGTCAGATACGCAGTATTTT. It codes for CASKAAPGSDTQYF.

This clonotype was counted at least ten times. The chain links TRBV28 to TRBJ2-7; weak D call: TRBD2 (5 bases). CDR3 length: 14 amino acids. CDR1 and CDR2 from the germline V gene are MDHEN and SYDVKM. The V gene lost 7 bases and the J gene lost 2 bases, with 15 bases spanning the gap. CDR3 in DNA: TGTGCCAGCACAGTAGCGACCCTCCCCTACGAGCAGTACTTC. Translated, it gives CASTVATLPYEQYF.

The V and J genes are TRBV18 and TRBJ2-2, with D possibly being TRBD1 or TRBD2 (5 bases each). The CDR3 contains 15 residues. The germline V and J ends were trimmed by 2 bases and 5 bases, with 12 bases remaining between them. Germline values: CDR1 KGHSH, CDR2 LQKENI. Written as DNA, the CDR3 is TGTGCCAGCTCACCAGGACCAGGGAGAACCGGGGAGCTGTTTTTT. It codes for CASSPGPGRTGELFF.

This clonotype was recorded many times. The chain couples TRBV9 to TRBJ1-2; a weak D match, TRBD1 (6 bases). The CDR3 is 15 amino acids. Germline-derived CDR1 and CDR2 are SGDLS and YYNGEE. V was cut by 4 bases and J by 6 bases, with 19 bases left in between. CDR3 loop: CASSTRRGGIDGYTF. Written as DNA, the CDR3 is TGTGCCAGCAGCACCCGTAGAGGGGGAATCGATGGCTACACCTTC.

Turning to this clonotype: The junction and the germline gene differ at one end; a read error may be behind it. The chain is built from TRBV19 and TRBJ1-5; D might be TRBD1 (5 bases). From germline, CDR1 is LNHDA and CDR2 SQIVND (reference sequence). The CDR3 spans 17 residues. CDR3 in DNA: TGTGCCTGTAGTACTCCCCCTGGGACTACTAGCAATCAGCCCCAGCATTTT. Translated: CACSTPPGTTSNQPQHF.